One and the same sample provided the 9 T cell receptor beta chains below, sequenced in a study of cytomegalovirus exposure and HLA in healthy donors. A multiplex PCR was run with 60 Vbeta primers and 13 Jbeta primers. Method: immunoSEQ multiplex PCR; TCRdb's copy keeps in-frame clones and lacks some. This repertoire shows 100,000 to 150,000 clones, approximately 80% found once; its top ten account for about 0.63%. The source material was PBMCs. These receptors were taken from a man aged 18 to 35 in good health and CMV-seronegative.

The rearrangement uses TRBV27 and TRBJ2-7; D is unresolved. The CDR3 runs 13 residues. Germline V gene lookup returns CDR1 MNHEY and CDR2 SMNVEV (reference sequence). Between the trimmed V and J ends, which lost 2 bases and 4 bases, there was a span of 9 bases. CDR3 in amino acids: CASSLGRAYEQYF. CDR3 DNA sequence: TGTGCCAGCAGTTTAGGCAGAGCGTACGAGCAGTACTTC.

The chain links TRBV12-2 to TRBJ1-1; the tabulated D call, TRBD1, remains unverified against the DNA. TRBV12-2 is listed as a pseudogene. The CDR3 totals 13 residues. For the CDR3, the DNA is TGTGCAAGTCGTCACAGGGTCCCCACTGAAGCTTTCTTT. Protein sequence: CASRHRVPTEAFF.

The rearrangement links TRBV6-1 to TRBJ1-1; D possibly corresponds to TRBD1 (5 bases). CDR1 is MNHNS and CDR2 is SASEGT in the germline V gene. V was shortened by 8 bases and J by 11 bases, with 21 bases between the two germline ends. This CDR3 contains 13 residues. CDR3 sequence reads: CASWGGDRVKAFF. In nucleotides, the CDR3 is TGTGCCAGCTGGGGCGGGGACCGAGTAAAGGCTTTCTTT.

The rearrangement joins TRBV6-5 to TRBJ1-2; 7 bases align to TRBD1. CDR3 length: 15 residues. V lost 2 bases to trimming and J lost 7 bases; unmatched junction nucleotides: 10. Looked up from germline, CDR1 is MNHEY and CDR2 is SVGAGI. The CDR3 spells CASSYRLTGSLGYTF. As DNA, the CDR3 is TGTGCCAGCAGTTACAGACTGACAGGGTCCCTTGGCTACACCTTC.

The chain uses TRBV4-3 and TRBJ2-6; D is unclear. This CDR3 spans 17 amino acids. Germline values: CDR1 LGHNA, CDR2 YSLEER. V dropped 4 bases and J dropped 2 bases, with 15 bases sitting between them. The CDR3 DNA reads TGCGCCAGCAGCCTACATAACGATCGTACTGGGGCCAACGTCCTGACTTTC. This gives the protein CASSLHNDRTGANVLTF.

The rearrangement joins TRBV30 to TRBJ1-2; D call uncertain. Germline assignment: CDR1 GTSNPN and CDR2 SVGIG (reference sequence). V was clipped by 4 bases and J by 4 bases, with 19 bases between them. There are 15 residues in the CDR3. The CDR3 is CAWKYRLARGYGYTF. CDR3 sequence (DNA): TGTGCCTGGAAGTATAGGTTGGCCCGGGGCTATGGCTACACCTTC.

This rearrangement joins TRBV9 to TRBJ2-7; TRBD2 is a possible D gene (7 bases). Germline V gene lookup returns CDR1 SGDLS and CDR2 YYNGEE. Trimming shortened V by 0 bases and J by 3 bases, and 13 bases separated the two germline ends. The length of the CDR3 is 15 residues. CDR3 DNA: TGTGCCAGCAGCGTAGAAGGGGGGGATAACTACGAGCAGTACTTC. It is translated as CASSVEGGDNYEQYF.

This clone has just one count. This chain links TRBV30 with TRBJ1-2; D is undetermined. Germline V gene sequence: CDR1 GTSNPN, CDR2 SVGIG (reference sequence). V lost 0 bases and J 9 bases, leaving 8 bases between the germline ends. This CDR3 is built from 11 residues. The CDR3 bases are TGTGCCTGGAGTGTACGGGAGAGCTACACCTTC. This translates into CAWSVRESYTF. The full variable domain, its missing parts supplied by reference TRBV30 and TRBJ1-2, is SQTIHQWPATLVQPVGSPLSLECTVEGTSNPNLYWYRQAAGRGLQLLFYSVGIGQISSEVPQNLSASRPQDRQFILSSKKLLLSDSGFYLCAWSVRESYTFGSGTRLTVV.

This clone was detected once. The gene calls are TRBV5-4 and TRBJ2-3, with a tentative D call TRBD2 (6 bases). Germline CDR1 reads SGHNT; CDR2 reads YYREEE (reference sequence). V dropped 1 base and J dropped 0 bases, with 12 bases sitting between them. The CDR3 has 16 amino acids. CDR3: CASSLTLAASTDTQYF. The CDR3 DNA reads TGTGCCAGCAGCTTGACCTTAGCGGCTAGCACAGATACGCAGTATTTT.